This entry is about one T cell receptor (beta chain). Per the authors' pipeline: Researchers report that nucleated cell counts were estimated from reference gene primer amplification. Repertoires were generated with immunoSEQ multiplex PCR, while TCRdb's copy carries only in-frame clones and drops some. For V, J and clone size, that table is used; D and trimming come from the DNA. The table records approximately 240,000 clones, approximately 86% of them present only once. This CDR3 spans 17 amino acids. Unmatched junction bases numbered 10, after V lost 3 bases and J lost 0 bases. The germline V gene encodes CDR1 MNHEY and CDR2 SMNVEV (reference sequence). The entry originates in a study of blood T cell repertoires in COVID-19.

The sequencing input was peripheral blood. The rearrangement joins TRBV27 to TRBJ1-1, with TRBD1 identical over 7 bases. The sequence was collected from a woman aged 80 or over with active or convalescent COVID-19. CDR3 sequence reads: CASSFIPGQRVNTEAFF. For the CDR3, the DNA is TGTGCCAGCAGTTTCATACCGGGACAGAGAGTGAACACTGAAGCTTTCTTT.